A selection of T cell receptor beta chains follows, all from one sample in a study of cytomegalovirus exposure and HLA in healthy donors. TCRdb's copy holds only in-frame clones and misses some; the assay was immunoSEQ multiplex PCR. The sample consists of 66,000 or so clones, approximately 88% of them appearing once. The sequenced sample was PBMCs. All receptors come from a man aged 25-45 years in good health and CMV-seropositive. Both conserved end residues are trimmed from each CDR3. The D gene is left open where the match is weak.

v_gene	j_gene	d_gene	len	CDR3aa
TRBV2	TRBJ1-1	TRBD1	12	ASSPLDRGTEAF
TRBV11-3	TRBJ2-7	-	11	ASSVRDNYEQY
TRBV4-2	TRBJ2-2	TRBD1	13	ASSLSTGDTGELF
TRBV6-4	TRBJ2-7	-	13	ASSVGHGASYEQY
TRBV28	TRBJ1-2	TRBD1	13	ASSLIGTENYGYT
TRBV30	TRBJ2-1	TRBD1	15	AWSRYRGPNFYNEQF
TRBV29-1	TRBJ1-2	-	9	SVRGLYGYT
TRBV10-3	TRBJ2-3	TRBD2	15	AISESNAGGSTDTQY
TRBV28	TRBJ1-2	-	13	ASRQPGHQDVSYT
TRBV11-3	TRBJ2-7	-	13	ASSLGTAAGYEQY
TRBV19	TRBJ1-2	-	13	ASSISGEGGTGYT
TRBV7-2	TRBJ1-1	-	12	ASSLEIGDREAF
TRBV6-1	TRBJ1-5	-	13	ASSEAGVPNQPQH
TRBV7-9	TRBJ1-1	-	12	ASSLSGINTEAF
TRBV11-2	TRBJ1-1	-	14	ASSHSRGTMNTEAF
TRBV7-9	TRBJ2-5	TRBD2	12	ASSLASGRRAQY
TRBV5-6	TRBJ2-7	TRBD2	12	ASTQGTSANEQY